The 21 T cell receptor beta chains below come from one sample, sequenced in a study of cytomegalovirus exposure and HLA in healthy donors. PCR involved 60 Vbeta and 13 Jbeta primers. Sequencing used immunoSEQ multiplex PCR; TCRdb keeps in-frame clones, though not all of them. Counted here are about 150,000 clones, about 8.9% occurring once; the ten biggest clones make up under 2%. The sequencing sample was made of PBMCs. These receptors originate from a man aged 50-60 years in good health and CMV-seronegative.

In its sample, this clone was seen a few times. The chain joins TRBV19 to TRBJ1-1, with 7 bases matching TRBD1. V shed 6 bases and J 4 bases; nucleotides not matched to a gene: 11. This CDR3 contains 15 residues. Germline-derived CDR1 and CDR2 are LNHDA and SQIVND (reference sequence). CDR3 in amino acids: CASSPWGQGGTEAFF. The DNA for the CDR3 is TGTGCCAGTAGCCCATGGGGGCAGGGGGGCACTGAAGCTTTCTTT.

V is TRBV2 and J is TRBJ2-3; possibly TRBD1 for D (5 bases). Germline values: CDR1 SNHLY, CDR2 FYNNEI. The CDR3 covers 17 residues. V lost 9 bases and J 0 bases, leaving 22 bases between the germline ends. This CDR3 reads CASFLPNDRVSTDTQYF. The CDR3, as DNA: TGTGCCAGTTTTCTTCCTAACGACAGAGTTAGCACAGATACGCAGTATTTT.

The chain uses TRBV5-1 and TRBJ1-1; 7 nucleotides line up with TRBD1. From germline, CDR1 is SGHRS and CDR2 YFSETQ. After removal of 4 bases from V and 4 bases from J, the junction contained 10 bases not matched to a gene. The CDR3 contains 15 residues. The CDR3 DNA sequence: TGCGCCAGCAGCGGGACCGACAGGGTCCCCACTGAAGCTTTCTTT. It yields the protein CASSGTDRVPTEAFF.

This clone was observed a few times. This chain joins TRBV11-2 and TRBJ2-7, with D possibly being TRBD1 (5 bases). CDR3 length: 16 residues. Germline V gene sequence: CDR1 SGHAT, CDR2 FQNNGV. Deletions cut 0 bases from V and 2 bases from J, with 14 bases between. For the CDR3, the DNA is TGTGCCAGCAGCTTAGAATCGACAGTGGTGACCTACGAGCAGTACTTC. It encodes CASSLESTVVTYEQYF.

Notes on this clone: Since the CDR3 does not end with the conserved phenylalanine or tryptophan, this likely comes from a read error. The rearrangement uses TRBV30 and TRBJ1-4, with 8 bases aligning to TRBD1. CDR3 size: 15 residues. Germline trimming cut 1 base from V and 8 bases from J; bases unmatched to any gene: 9. Germline lookup yields CDR1 GTSNPN and CDR2 SVGIG (reference sequence). CDR3 sequence (DNA): TGTGCCTGGAGTGCCTCCCGGACAGGGAACGAAAAACTGTTTGTT. The encoded protein is CAWSASRTGNEKLFV.

The V call is TRBV10-1, the J call TRBJ2-3; 10 positions agree with TRBD2. The V segment lost 3 bases and the J segment 0 bases; nucleotides outside the gene matches: 6. Germline V gene data show CDR1 as WNHNN and CDR2 as SYGVQD (reference sequence). The CDR3 has 17 amino acids. Written as DNA, the CDR3 is TGCGCCAGCAGTGAATTACTAGCGGGGCCTAGCACAGATACGCAGTATTTT. Residues: CASSELLAGPSTDTQYF.

The V call is TRBV28, the J call TRBJ1-4; 8 nucleotides match TRBD1. The germline V gene has CDR1 MDHEN and CDR2 SYDVKM. Losses at the gene ends were 6 bases for V and 7 bases for J; bases not matched to a gene: 10. CDR3 size: 15 residues. The CDR3 region has the DNA TGTGCCAGCAGCGACACAGGGGGAGCGGGTGAAAAACTGTTTTTT. Amino acids: CASSDTGGAGEKLFF. Full variable domain (remainder filled in from reference TRBV28 and TRBJ1-4): DVKVTQSSRYLVKRTGEKVFLECVQDMDHENMFWYRQDPGLGLRLIYFSYDVKMKEKGDIPEGYSVSREKKERFSLILESASTNQTSMYLCASSDTGGAGEKLFFGSGTQLSVL.

This clone was seen more than once but under ten times. The rearrangement uses TRBV27 and TRBJ2-5; 10 bases are shared with TRBD1. V was pared by 5 bases and J by 4 bases, with 4 bases of the junction left unmatched. The CDR3 sequence is 14 residues long. Germline loops: CDR1 MNHEY, CDR2 SMNVEV (reference sequence). The CDR3 here is CASSPGQGTETQYF. CDR3 coding DNA: TGTGCCAGCAGTCCGGGACAGGGGACAGAGACCCAGTACTTC.

The chain uses TRBV19 and TRBJ1-2; D might be TRBD1 (5 bases). The germline CDR1 and CDR2 sequences are LNHDA and SQIVND (reference sequence). Trimming took off 8 bases at V and 5 bases at J, with 12 bases between the two ends. The CDR3 is 12 residues long. The CDR3 nucleotides are TGTGCCAGTTGCAGGGAGGGTTATGGCTACACCTTC. This sequence encodes CASCREGYGYTF.

This clone turned up a few times. The chain employs TRBV11-3 and TRBJ2-3, with TRBD2 identical over 14 bases. This CDR3 has 16 residues. V trimming: 5 bases; J trimming: 4 bases; junction bases outside the gene matches: 5. The germline V gene has CDR1 SGHNT and CDR2 YENEEA. The CDR3 sequence: CASSRGTSGRADTQYF. The DNA of the CDR3 is TGTGCCAGCAGCCGAGGGACTAGCGGGAGAGCAGATACGCAGTATTTT.

This clone was counted a few times. This sequence joins TRBV25-1 and TRBJ2-7; 9 bases match TRBD1. CDR3 size: 15 residues. Germline V gene data show CDR1 as MGHDK and CDR2 as SYGVNS. Trimming took 3 bases from V and 1 from J; bases not matched to a gene: 4. The CDR3 DNA reads as TGTGCCAGCAGTGATTCCGGGACAGGGTCCTACGAGCAGTACTTC. Protein: CASSDSGTGSYEQYF.

This clone has just one count. The genes are TRBV7-4 and TRBJ1-1; tentative D call: TRBD1 (6 bases). Germline V CDR1 and CDR2: SGHVT, SQSDAQ. V lost 5 bases and J lost 1, with 17 bases in between. The CDR3 runs 16 residues. As DNA, the CDR3 is TGTGCCAGCAGCCCGGAAGGGGGGGGAAGGAACACTGAAGCTTTCTTT. This codes for CASSPEGGGRNTEAFF.

This clone showed up just a few times. This chain connects TRBV5-6 to TRBJ2-7; 11 nucleotides agree with TRBD2. Germline loops: CDR1 SGHDT, CDR2 YYEEEE. This CDR3 region has 15 residues. Germline trimming cut 5 bases from V and 4 bases from J; bases unmatched to any gene: 8. The CDR3 DNA follows: TGTGCCAGCAGATGGACTAGCGGGTTGCGGTACGAGCAGTACTTC. This gives the protein CASRWTSGLRYEQYF.

The chain uses TRBV6-5 and TRBJ2-1, with 7 nucleotides matching TRBD1. The V and J ends lost 2 bases and 5 bases, in that order; junction bases with no gene match: 6. The CDR3 loop spans 15 amino acids. Germline lookup yields CDR1 MNHEY and CDR2 SVGAGI. DNA for the CDR3: TGTGCCAGCAGTTACCGAAGACAGGGCAACAATGAGCAGTTCTTC. Translating gives CASSYRRQGNNEQFF.

This clone was seen a few times. The CDR3 sequence is CASTLGAGGDTEAFF. CDR3 nucleotides: TGTGCCAGCACCCTAGGGGCGGGGGGGGACACTGAAGCTTTCTTT. The genes are TRBV28 and TRBJ1-1; possible D gene TRBD1, 5 bases. The germline gives CDR1 MDHEN, CDR2 SYDVKM. This CDR3 region has 15 residues. The V and J ends lost 7 bases and 3 bases respectively, with 18 bases between them.

This clone was found a few times. This sequence joins TRBV6-5 and TRBJ2-1, with 11 bases identical to TRBD2. The CDR3 consists of 16 residues. J gave up 6 bases and V 2 bases, and 6 bases lay outside the gene matches. Germline V gives CDR1 MNHEY, CDR2 SVGAGI. The CDR3 nucleotides read TGTGCCAGCAGTTACGAGGGACTAGCGGACACCAATGAGCAGTTCTTC. Translation gives CASSYEGLADTNEQFF.

This rearrangement joins TRBV11-2 to TRBJ2-7; D gene uncertain. CDR1 and CDR2 (germline): SGHAT, FQNNGV. The CDR3 has 16 residues. Trimming removed 0 bases at V and 2 bases at J, with 14 bases between. CDR3 residues: CASSLDHYQPPYEQYF. Written as DNA, the CDR3 is TGTGCCAGCAGCTTAGATCACTACCAGCCCCCCTACGAGCAGTACTTC. The variable domain in full, with the rest retrieved from reference TRBV11-2 and TRBJ2-7, is EAGVAQSPRYKIIEKRQSVAFWCNPISGHATLYWYQQILGQGPKLLIQFQNNGVVDDSQLPKDRFSAERLKGVDSTLKIQPAKLEDSAVYLCASSLDHYQPPYEQYFGPGTRLTVT.

This clone was counted only a few times. This chain connects TRBV30 to TRBJ1-4, with 8 bases aligning to TRBD1. The CDR3 extends over 13 amino acids. Germline CDR1 GTSNPN, CDR2 SVGIG (reference sequence). Germline trimming cut 5 bases from V and 3 bases from J; bases unmatched to any gene: 2. The CDR3 nucleotides read TGTGCCTGGGGGACAGGTCCTAATGAAAAACTGTTTTTT. It codes for CAWGTGPNEKLFF.

This clone was counted between two and nine times. The chain joins TRBV6-1 to TRBJ2-5, with 8 bases lining up with TRBD2. J gave up 5 bases and V 4 bases, and 9 bases lay outside the gene matches. The CDR3 contains 15 residues. Germline V gene data show CDR1 as MNHNS and CDR2 as SASEGT. CDR3 residues: CASSGGSGGWETQYF. DNA of the CDR3: TGTGCCAGCAGTGGGGGGAGCGGGGGTTGGGAGACCCAGTACTTC.

As concerns this clone: Since the CDR3 does not end with the conserved phenylalanine or tryptophan, this likely comes from a read error. The DNA is omitted, as the CDR3 cannot be located on it reliably, and the CDR3 follows TCRdb's listing. CDR3 residues: CSVEGGSV. The chain joins TRBV29-1 to TRBJ1-2. A total of 8 residues make up the CDR3, ends included. The germline V gene encodes CDR1 SQVTM and CDR2 ANQGSEA.

Only a few counts were recorded for this clone. CDR3 loop: CASSDRSSTDTQYF. The CDR3 DNA sequence: TGTGCCAGCAGCGACAGATCTAGCACAGATACGCAGTATTTT. This chain uses TRBV2 with TRBJ2-3; a weak D match, TRBD1 (5 bases). V was cut by 6 bases and J by 0 bases, with 10 bases left in between. The CDR3 length is 14 residues. Germline V lookup: CDR1 SNHLY, CDR2 FYNNEI.